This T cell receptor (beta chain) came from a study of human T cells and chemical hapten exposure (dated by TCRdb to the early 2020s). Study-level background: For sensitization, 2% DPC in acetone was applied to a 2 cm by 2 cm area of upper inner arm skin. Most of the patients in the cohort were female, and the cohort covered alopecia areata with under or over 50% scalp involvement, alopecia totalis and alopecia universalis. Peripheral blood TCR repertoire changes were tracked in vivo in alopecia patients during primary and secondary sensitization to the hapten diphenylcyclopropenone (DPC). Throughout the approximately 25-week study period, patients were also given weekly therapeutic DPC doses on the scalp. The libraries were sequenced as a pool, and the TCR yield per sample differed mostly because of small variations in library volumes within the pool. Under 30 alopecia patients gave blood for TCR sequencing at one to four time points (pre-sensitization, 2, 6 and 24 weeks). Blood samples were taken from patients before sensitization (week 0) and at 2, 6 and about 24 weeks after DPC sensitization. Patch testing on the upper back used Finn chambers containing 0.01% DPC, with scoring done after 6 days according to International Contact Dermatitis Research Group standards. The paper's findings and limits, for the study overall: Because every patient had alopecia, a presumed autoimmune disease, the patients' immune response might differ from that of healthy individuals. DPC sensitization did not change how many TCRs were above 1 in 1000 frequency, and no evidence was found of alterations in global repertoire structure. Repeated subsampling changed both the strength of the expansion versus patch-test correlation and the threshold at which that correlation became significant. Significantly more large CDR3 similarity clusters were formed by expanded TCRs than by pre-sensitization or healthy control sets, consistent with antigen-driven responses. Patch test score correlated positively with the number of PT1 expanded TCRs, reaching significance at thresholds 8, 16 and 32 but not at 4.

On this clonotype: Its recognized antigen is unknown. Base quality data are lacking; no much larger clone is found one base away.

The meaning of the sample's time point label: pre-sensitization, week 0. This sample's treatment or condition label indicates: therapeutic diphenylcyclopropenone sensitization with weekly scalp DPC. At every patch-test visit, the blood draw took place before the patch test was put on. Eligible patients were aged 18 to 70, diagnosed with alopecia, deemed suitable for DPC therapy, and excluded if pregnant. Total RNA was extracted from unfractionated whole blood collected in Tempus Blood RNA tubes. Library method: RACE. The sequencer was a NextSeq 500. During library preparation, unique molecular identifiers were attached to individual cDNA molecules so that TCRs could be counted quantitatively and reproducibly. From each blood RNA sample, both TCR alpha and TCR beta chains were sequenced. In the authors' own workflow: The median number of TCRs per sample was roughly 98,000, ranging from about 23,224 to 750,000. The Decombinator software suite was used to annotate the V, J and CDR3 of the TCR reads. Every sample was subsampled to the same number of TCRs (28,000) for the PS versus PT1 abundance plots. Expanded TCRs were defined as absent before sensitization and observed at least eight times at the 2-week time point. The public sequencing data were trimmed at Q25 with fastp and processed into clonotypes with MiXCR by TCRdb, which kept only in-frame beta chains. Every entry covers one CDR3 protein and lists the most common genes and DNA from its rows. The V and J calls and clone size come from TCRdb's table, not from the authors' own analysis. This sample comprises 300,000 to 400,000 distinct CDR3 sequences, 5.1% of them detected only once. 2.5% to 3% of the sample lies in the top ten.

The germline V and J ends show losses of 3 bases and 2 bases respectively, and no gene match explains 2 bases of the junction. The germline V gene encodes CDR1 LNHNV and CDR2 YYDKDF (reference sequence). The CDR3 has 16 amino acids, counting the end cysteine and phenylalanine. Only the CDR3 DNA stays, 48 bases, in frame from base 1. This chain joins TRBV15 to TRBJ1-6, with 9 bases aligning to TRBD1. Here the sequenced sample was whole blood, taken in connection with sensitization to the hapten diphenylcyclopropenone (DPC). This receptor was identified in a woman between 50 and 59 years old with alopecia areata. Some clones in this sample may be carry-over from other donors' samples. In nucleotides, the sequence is TGTGCCACCAGCAGGGGACAGGGTACCTATAATTCACCCCTCCACTTT. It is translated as CATSRGQGTYNSPLHF.